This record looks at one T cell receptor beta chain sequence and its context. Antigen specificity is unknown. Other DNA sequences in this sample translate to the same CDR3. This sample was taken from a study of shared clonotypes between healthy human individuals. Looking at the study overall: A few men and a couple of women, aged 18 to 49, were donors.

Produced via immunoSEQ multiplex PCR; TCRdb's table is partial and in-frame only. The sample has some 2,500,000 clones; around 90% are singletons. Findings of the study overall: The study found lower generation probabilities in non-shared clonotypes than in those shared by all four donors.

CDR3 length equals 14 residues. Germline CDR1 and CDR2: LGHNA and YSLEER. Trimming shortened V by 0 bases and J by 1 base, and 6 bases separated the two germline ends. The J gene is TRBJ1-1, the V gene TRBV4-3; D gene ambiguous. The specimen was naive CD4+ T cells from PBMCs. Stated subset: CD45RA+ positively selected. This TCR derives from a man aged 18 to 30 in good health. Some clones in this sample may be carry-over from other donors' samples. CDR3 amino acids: CASSQEGGNTEAFF. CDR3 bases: TGCGCCAGCAGCCAAGAGGGCGGGAACACTGAAGCTTTCTTT.